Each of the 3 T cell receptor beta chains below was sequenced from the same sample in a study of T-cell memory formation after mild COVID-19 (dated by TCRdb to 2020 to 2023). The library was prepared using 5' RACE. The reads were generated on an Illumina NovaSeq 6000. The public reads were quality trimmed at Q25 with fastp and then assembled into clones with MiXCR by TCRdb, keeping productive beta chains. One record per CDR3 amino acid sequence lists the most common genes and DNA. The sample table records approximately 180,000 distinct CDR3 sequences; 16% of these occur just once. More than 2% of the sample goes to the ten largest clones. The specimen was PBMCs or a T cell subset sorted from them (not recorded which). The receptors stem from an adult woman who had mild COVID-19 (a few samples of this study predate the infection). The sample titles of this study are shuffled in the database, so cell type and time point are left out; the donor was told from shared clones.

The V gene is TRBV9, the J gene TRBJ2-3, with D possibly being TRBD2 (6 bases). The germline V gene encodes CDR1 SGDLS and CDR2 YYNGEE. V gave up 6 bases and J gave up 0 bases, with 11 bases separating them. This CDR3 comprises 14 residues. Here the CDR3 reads CASNRDSSTDTQYF. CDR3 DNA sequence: TGTGCCAGCAATCGGGACTCCAGCACAGATACGCAGTATTTT.

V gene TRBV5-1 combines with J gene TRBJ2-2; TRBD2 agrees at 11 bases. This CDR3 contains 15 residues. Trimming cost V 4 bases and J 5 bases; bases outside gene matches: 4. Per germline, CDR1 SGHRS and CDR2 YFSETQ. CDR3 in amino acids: CASSATSGETGELFF. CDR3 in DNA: TGCGCCAGCAGCGCGACTAGCGGGGAAACCGGGGAGCTGTTTTTT.

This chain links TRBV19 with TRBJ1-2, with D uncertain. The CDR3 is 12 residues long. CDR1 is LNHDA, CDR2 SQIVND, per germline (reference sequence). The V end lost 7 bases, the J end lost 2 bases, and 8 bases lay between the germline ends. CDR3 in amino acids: CASNAQNYGYTF. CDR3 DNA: TGTGCCAGTAATGCACAGAACTATGGCTACACCTTC.